This entry concerns a single T cell receptor (beta chain). Its target is unknown. One entry per CDR3 protein results from TCRdb running MiXCR on the reads. In the table there are some 500,000 distinct CDR3 sequences, approximately 40% of which are singletons. The source of the sample is a study of T cell repertoires in cytomegalovirus infection. Study-level background: Indicated by public TCR beta signatures were CMV infection and matching HLA type.

The specimen was cultured PBMCs, collected from culture after CMV antigen stimulation. The receptor was derived from a human donor in good health (CMV status not recorded). Some clones in this sample may be carry-over from other donors' samples.

Here the CDR3 DNA reads TGTGCCAGCAGGCCTTTGGGCGGGGCCCCCCCGCTGTACTTC. This encodes CASRPLGGAPPLYF. V gene TRBV6-6 combines with J gene TRBJ2-5; possible D gene TRBD2, 6 bases. Germline-derived CDR1 and CDR2 are MNHNY and SVGAGI (reference sequence). V lost 6 bases to trimming and J lost 13 bases, with 24 bases between them. CDR3 length: 14 amino acids.